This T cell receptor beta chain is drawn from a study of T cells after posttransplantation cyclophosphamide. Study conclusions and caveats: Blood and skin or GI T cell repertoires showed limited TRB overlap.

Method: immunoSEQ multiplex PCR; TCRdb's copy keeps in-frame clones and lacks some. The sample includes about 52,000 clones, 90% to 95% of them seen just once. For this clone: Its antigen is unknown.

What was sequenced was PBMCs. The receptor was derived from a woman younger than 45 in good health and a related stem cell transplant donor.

DNA of the CDR3: TGTGCCAGCAGCTTTCCGACAGCTGTCTATGGCTACACCTTC. Translating gives CASSFPTAVYGYTF. This chain joins TRBV7-2 and TRBJ1-2; a possible D gene is TRBD1 (5 bases). The length of the CDR3 is 14 residues. Trimming took 3 bases from V and 4 from J, leaving 12 bases between them. Germline CDR1 reads SGHTA; CDR2 reads FQGNSA.